Sequencing of this T cell receptor beta chain was carried out in a study of a mutant IDH1 vaccine in newly diagnosed glioma. About the study: Eight vaccinations were given in weeks 1, 3, 5, 7, 11, 15, 19 and 23. Treated patients, averaging roughly 40 years, were 62.5% male and about 40% female.

Sequenced by immunoSEQ multiplex PCR; TCRdb stores in-frame clones only, minus some. Of 110,000 or so clones listed, almost 90% are singletons. Germline CDR1 reads LNHDA; CDR2 reads SQIVND (reference sequence). Trimming took off 2 bases at V and 1 base at J, with 11 bases between the two ends. The CDR3 has 15 residues. This clone was recorded only once. Antigen specificity is unknown. The study's findings and limits: There were vaccine-induced immune responses in under 95% of the patients.

Time point of the sample: week 11, during vaccination. Vaccination comprised doses that each held 300 ug of mutant IDH1 20-mer peptide, plus topical imiquimod. The receptor's source is a woman aged 45-65 years with glioma. The specimen comprised PBMCs, sampled from a glioma patient whose treatment included an IDH1 peptide vaccine. The gene calls are TRBV19 and TRBJ1-2; maybe TRBD1 (6 bases). The CDR3 DNA reads TGTGCCAGTAGTATATGGGACACCATTAACTATGGCTACACCTTC. The encoded protein is CASSIWDTINYGYTF.